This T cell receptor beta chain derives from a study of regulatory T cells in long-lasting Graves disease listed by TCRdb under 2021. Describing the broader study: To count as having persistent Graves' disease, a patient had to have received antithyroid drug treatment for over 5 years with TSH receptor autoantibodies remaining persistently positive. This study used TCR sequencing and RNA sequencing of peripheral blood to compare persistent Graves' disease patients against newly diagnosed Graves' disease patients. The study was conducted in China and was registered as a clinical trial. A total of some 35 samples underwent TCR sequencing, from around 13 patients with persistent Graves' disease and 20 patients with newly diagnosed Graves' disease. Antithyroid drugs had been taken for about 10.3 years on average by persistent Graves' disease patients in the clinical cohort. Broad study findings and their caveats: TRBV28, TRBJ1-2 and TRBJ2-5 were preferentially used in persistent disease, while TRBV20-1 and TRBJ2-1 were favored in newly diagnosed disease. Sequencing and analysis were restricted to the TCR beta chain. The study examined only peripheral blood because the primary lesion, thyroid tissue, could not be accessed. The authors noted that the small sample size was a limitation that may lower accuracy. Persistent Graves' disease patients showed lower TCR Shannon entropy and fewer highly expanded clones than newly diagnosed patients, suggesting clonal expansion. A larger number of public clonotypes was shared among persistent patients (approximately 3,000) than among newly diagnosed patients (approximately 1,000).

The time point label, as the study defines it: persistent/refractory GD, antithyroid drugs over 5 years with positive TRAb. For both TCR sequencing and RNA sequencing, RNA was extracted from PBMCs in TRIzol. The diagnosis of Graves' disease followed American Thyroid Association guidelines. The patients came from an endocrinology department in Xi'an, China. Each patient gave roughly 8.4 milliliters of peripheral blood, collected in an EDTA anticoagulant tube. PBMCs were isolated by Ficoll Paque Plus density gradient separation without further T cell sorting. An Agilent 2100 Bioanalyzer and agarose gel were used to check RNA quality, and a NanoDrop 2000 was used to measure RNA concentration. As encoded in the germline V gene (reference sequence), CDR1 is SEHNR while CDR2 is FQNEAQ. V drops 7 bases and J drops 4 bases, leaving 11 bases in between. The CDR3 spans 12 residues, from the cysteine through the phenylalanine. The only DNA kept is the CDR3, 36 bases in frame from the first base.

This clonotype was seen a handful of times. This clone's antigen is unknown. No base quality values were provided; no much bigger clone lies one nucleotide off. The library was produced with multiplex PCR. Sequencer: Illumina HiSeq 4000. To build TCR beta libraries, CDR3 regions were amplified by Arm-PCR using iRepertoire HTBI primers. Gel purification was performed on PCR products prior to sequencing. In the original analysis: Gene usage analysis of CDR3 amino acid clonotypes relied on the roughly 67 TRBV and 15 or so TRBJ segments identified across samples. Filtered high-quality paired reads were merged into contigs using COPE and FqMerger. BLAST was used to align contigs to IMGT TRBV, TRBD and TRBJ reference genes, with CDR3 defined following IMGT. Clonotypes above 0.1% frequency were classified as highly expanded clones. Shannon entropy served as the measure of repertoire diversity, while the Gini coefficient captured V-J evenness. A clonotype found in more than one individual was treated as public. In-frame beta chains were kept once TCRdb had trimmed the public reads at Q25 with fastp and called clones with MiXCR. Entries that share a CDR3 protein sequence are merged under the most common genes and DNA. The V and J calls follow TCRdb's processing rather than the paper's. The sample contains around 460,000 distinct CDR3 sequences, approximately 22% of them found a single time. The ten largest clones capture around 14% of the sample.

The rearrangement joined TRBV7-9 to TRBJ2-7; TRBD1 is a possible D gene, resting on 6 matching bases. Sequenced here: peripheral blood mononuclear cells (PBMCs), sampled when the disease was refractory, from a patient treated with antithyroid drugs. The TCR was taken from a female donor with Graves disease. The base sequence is TGTGCCAGCACCCTCGGACAGTACGAGCAGTACTTC. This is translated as CASTLGQYEQYF. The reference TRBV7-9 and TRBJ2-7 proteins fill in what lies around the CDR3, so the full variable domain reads DTGVSQNPRHKITKRGQNVTFRCDPISEHNRLYWYRQTLGQGPEFLTYFQNEAQLEKSRLLSDRFSAERPKGSFSTLEIQRTEQGDSAMYLCASTLGQYEQYFGPGTRLTVT.